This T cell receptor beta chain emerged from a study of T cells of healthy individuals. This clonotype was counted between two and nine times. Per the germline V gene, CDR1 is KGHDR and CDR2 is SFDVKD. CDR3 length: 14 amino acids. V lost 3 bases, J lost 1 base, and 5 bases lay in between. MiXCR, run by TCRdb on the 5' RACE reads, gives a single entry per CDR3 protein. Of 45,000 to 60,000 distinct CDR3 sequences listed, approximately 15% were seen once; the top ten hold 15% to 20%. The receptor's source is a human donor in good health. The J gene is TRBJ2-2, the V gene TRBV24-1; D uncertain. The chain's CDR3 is CATSDHRNTGELFF. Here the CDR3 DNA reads TGTGCCACCAGTGATCATAGGAACACCGGGGAGCTGTTTTTT.